These 10 T cell receptor beta chains originate from one sample sequenced in a study of T cell responses to AZD1222 COVID-19 vaccine (dated by TCRdb to the early 2020s). Reading the label with the study, this specimen's time point is: about 28 days (+/-7) after the second vaccine dose. The sample's treatment or condition, from its label and the paper: meningococcal conjugate vaccine given as trial control. Library method: the immunoSEQ multiplex PCR assay. TCRdb retrieved this table from immuneACCESS and kept in-frame rearrangements only. Not all clones are present; in checked studies, unresolved V genes account for under half, and no reason is known for the remainder. Across this sample there are around 140,000 clones, with 88% seen only once. The ten largest make up 4.5% to 5.5% of the sample. The source material was peripheral blood, sampled 28 days after the second dose of the MenACWY control vaccine. The receptors come from an adult who received the MenACWY meningococcal vaccine as a control.

The chain combines TRBV7-9 with TRBJ1-6, with 8 bases matching TRBD1. The V and J ends lost 1 base and 9 bases, in that order; junction bases with no gene match: 14. From germline, CDR1 is SEHNR and CDR2 FQNEAQ (reference sequence). The CDR3 is made up of 18 amino acids. CDR3: CASSLEGSQGAVVSPLHF. The CDR3 DNA is TGTGCCAGCAGCTTAGAAGGCTCGCAGGGGGCGGTAGTTTCACCCCTCCACTTT.

V gene TRBV4-1 combines with J gene TRBJ2-5; 13 bases map to TRBD2. The ends lost 1 base at V and 5 bases at J; junction bases unmatched: 4. Germline V gives CDR1 MGHRA, CDR2 YSYEKL. The length of the CDR3 is 16 residues. The CDR3 is CASSQGTSGGRETQYF. CDR3 DNA: TGCGCCAGCAGCCAAGGGACTAGCGGGGGTCGGGAGACCCAGTACTTC.

The J gene is TRBJ2-1, the V gene TRBV29-1; perhaps TRBD2 as D (5 bases). The germline V and J ends were trimmed by 4 bases and 10 bases, with 8 bases remaining between them. Germline CDR1 SQVTM, CDR2 ANQGSEA. This CDR3 is 10 amino acids long. The DNA for the CDR3 is TGCAGCGTTGCGGGCGGGGAGCAGTTCTTC. It is translated as CSVAGGEQFF.

The V call is TRBV25-1, the J call TRBJ2-3, with TRBD1 matching over 10 bases. The CDR3 spans 14 residues. V was pared by 6 bases and J by 4 bases, with 4 bases of the junction left unmatched. CDR1 is MGHDK, CDR2 SYGVNS, per germline. The CDR3 protein is CASSDRGLADTQYF. CDR3 DNA sequence: TGTGCCAGCAGCGACAGGGGGCTAGCAGATACGCAGTATTTT.

The V and J genes are TRBV30 and TRBJ2-7; D is unclear. Deletions cut 0 bases from V and 0 bases from J, with 15 bases between. From germline, CDR1 is GTSNPN and CDR2 SVGIG (reference sequence). The CDR3 sequence is 16 residues long. CDR3 nucleotides: TGTGCCTGGAGTGTAGGGTGGCAGAACCCCTCCTACGAGCAGTACTTC. Amino acid sequence: CAWSVGWQNPSYEQYF.

The rearrangement links TRBV6-5 to TRBJ1-2; 8 positions match TRBD1. After removal of 5 bases from V and 6 bases from J, the junction contained 8 bases not matched to a gene. CDR1 MNHEY and CDR2 SVGAGI come from the germline V gene. The CDR3 is made up of 14 amino acids. CDR3 sequence reads: CASSIQGGRDGYTF. DNA of the CDR3: TGTGCCAGCAGTATACAGGGGGGAAGGGATGGCTACACCTTC.

The chain joins TRBV28 to TRBJ2-1; 12 bases line up with TRBD1. The CDR3 spans 16 residues. CDR1 is MDHEN, CDR2 SYDVKM, per germline. Trimming removed 6 bases from V and 4 bases from J; junction bases left unmatched: 7. In DNA form, the CDR3 reads TGTGCCAGCAGGGGACAGGGGGCGCGGGGGTACAATGAGCAGTTCTTC. This encodes CASRGQGARGYNEQFF.

The chain uses TRBV19 and TRBJ2-7; TRBD2 might be the D (6 bases). The CDR3 is made up of 14 amino acids. V gave up 3 bases and J gave up 2 bases, with 11 bases separating them. Germline V gives CDR1 LNHDA, CDR2 SQIVND (reference sequence). CDR3 sequence: CASSIRGFPYEQYF. In DNA form, the CDR3 reads TGTGCCAGTAGTATTCGGGGGTTCCCCTACGAGCAGTACTTC.

The J gene is TRBJ2-7, the V gene TRBV21-1; the table's D call, TRBD2, has no DNA check behind it. TRBV21-1 is recorded as a pseudogene. The CDR3 is 16 amino acids. CDR3 in DNA: TGTGCCAGCAGCAAAGTCCGGCATTTCCAGACTTCGGGGCAGTACTTC. Translated, it gives CASSKVRHFQTSGQYF.

The gene calls are TRBV2 and TRBJ1-6; D is uncertain. Germline V gene sequence: CDR1 SNHLY, CDR2 FYNNEI. The V end was cut by 6 bases, the J end by 0 bases, with 9 bases between. This CDR3 spans 15 amino acids. CDR3 in DNA: TGTGCCAGCAGCGTCACTAGCTCCTATAATTCACCCCTCCACTTT. It yields the protein CASSVTSSYNSPLHF.